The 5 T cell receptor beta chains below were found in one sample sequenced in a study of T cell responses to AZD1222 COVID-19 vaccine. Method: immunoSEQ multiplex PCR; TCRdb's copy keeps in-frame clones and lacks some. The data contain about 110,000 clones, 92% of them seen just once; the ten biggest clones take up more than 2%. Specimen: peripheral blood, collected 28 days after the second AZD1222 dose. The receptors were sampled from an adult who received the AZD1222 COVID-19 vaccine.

CDR3 in DNA: TGTGCCAGCAGCTTGGTGGCAGTGAGCTCCTATAATTCACCCCTCCACTTT. This codes for CASSLVAVSSYNSPLHF. The genes are TRBV5-6 and TRBJ1-6; no reliable D call. The CDR3 is made up of 17 amino acids. The germline gives CDR1 SGHDT, CDR2 YYEEEE. The V gene lost 0 bases and the J gene lost 0 bases, with 10 bases spanning the gap.

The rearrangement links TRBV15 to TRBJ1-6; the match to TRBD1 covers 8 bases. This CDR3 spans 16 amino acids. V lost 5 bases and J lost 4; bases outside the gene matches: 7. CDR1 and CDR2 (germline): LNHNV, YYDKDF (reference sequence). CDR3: CATSPQGARYNSPLHF. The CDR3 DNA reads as TGTGCCACCAGCCCGCAGGGGGCGAGATATAATTCACCCCTCCACTTT.

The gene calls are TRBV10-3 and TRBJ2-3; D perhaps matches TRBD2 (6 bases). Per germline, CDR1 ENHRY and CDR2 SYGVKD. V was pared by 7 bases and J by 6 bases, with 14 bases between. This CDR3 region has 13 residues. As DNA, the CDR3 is TGTGCCATCACTCCGGGACTTCAGGATACGCAGTATTTT. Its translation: CAITPGLQDTQYF.

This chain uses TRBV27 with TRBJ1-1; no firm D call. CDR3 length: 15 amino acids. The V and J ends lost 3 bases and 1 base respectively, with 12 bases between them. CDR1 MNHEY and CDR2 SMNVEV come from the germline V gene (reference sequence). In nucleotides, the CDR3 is TGTGCCAGCAGTTTCGGCGGCAGGCCGAACACTGAAGCTTTCTTT. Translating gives CASSFGGRPNTEAFF.

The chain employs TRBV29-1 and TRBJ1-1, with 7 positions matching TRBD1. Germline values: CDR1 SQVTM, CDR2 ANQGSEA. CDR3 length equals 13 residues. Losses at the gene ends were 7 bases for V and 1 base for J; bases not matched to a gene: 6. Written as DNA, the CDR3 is TGCAGCGCCATGACAGGGACGAACACTGAAGCTTTCTTT. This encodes CSAMTGTNTEAFF.